This T cell receptor beta chain derives from a study of T cell responses to AZD1222 COVID-19 vaccine. Study-level background: Investigators merged groups given second doses at roughly 4 or roughly 12 weeks. General observations from the study: Dominant CD4 TCR responses targeted spike regions 160-218 and 743-854. Clonal diversity may have been underestimated in mostly white British donors. Epitopes outside B.1.351 and B.1.1.7 mutated regions reportedly drew nearly half of spike TCRs.

Repertoires were generated with immunoSEQ multiplex PCR, while TCRdb's copy carries only in-frame clones and drops some. The sample holds some 120,000 clones, about 85% seen once. A word on this clone: The antigen remains undetermined.

CDR3 length: 15 amino acids. V shed 4 bases, J shed 7 bases, and the junction held 6 bases outside the gene matches. Germline V CDR1 and CDR2: GTSNPN, SVGIG (reference sequence). The sequencing here drew on peripheral blood, taken on day 0 of AZD1222 vaccination. The chain is built from TRBV30 and TRBJ1-6; 11 positions agree with TRBD1. This receptor was taken from an adult in good health. The CDR3 coding sequence is TGTGCCTGGACAGCATGGACAGGGGGCAATTCACCCCTCCACTTT. This translates into CAWTAWTGGNSPLHF. The full variable domain, its missing parts supplied by reference TRBV30 and TRBJ1-6, is SQTIHQWPATLVQPVGSPLSLECTVEGTSNPNLYWYRQAAGRGLQLLFYSVGIGQISSEVPQNLSASRPQDRQFILSSKKLLLSDSGFYLCAWTAWTGGNSPLHFGNGTRLTVT.